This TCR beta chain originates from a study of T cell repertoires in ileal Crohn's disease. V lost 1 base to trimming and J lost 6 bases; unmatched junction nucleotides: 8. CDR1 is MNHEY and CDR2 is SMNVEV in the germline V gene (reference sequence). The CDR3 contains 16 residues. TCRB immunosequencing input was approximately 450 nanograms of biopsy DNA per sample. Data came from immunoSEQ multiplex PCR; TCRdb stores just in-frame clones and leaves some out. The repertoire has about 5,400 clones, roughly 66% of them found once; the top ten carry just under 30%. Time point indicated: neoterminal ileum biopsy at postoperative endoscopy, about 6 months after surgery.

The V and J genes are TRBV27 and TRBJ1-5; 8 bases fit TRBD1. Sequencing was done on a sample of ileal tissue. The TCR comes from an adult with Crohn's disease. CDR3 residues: CASSLLPGQGSQPQHF. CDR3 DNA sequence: TGTGCCAGCAGTTTATTGCCCGGACAGGGAAGTCAGCCCCAGCATTTT.